These T cell receptor beta chains were read from a single sample in a study of shared clonotypes between healthy human individuals. Assay used: immunoSEQ multiplex PCR; TCRdb lists only in-frame clones, some missing. The data contain about 1 million clones, about three quarters of them seen just once; the ten biggest clones take up 1.2% to 1.5%. The sample taken for sequencing was memory CD4+ T cells sorted from blood. These receptors were taken from a man between 18 and 35 years old in good health. Both conserved end residues are part of each CDR3. D genes are given only for firm matches.

V gene: TRBV14
J gene: TRBJ1-1
D gene: -
CDR3 protein: CASSWIANTEAFF

V gene: TRBV28
J gene: TRBJ1-2
D gene: -
CDR3 protein: CASSRTDYGYTF

V gene: TRBV6-5
J gene: TRBJ2-7
D gene: -
CDR3 protein: CASSNIRRGTYEQYF

V gene: TRBV30
J gene: TRBJ1-2
D gene: -
CDR3 protein: CVLQKFSYGYTF

V gene: TRBV5-1
J gene: TRBJ1-1
D gene: TRBD1
CDR3 protein: CASSLGTGSNTEAFF

V gene: TRBV6-5
J gene: TRBJ1-2
D gene: TRBD1
CDR3 protein: CASSYQAGTGVGGYTF

V gene: TRBV19
J gene: TRBJ1-6
D gene: -
CDR3 protein: CASTSAGGIDSPLHF

V gene: TRBV9
J gene: TRBJ1-2
D gene: -
CDR3 protein: CASGDNYGYTF

V gene: TRBV5-1
J gene: TRBJ2-2
D gene: TRBD2
CDR3 protein: CASSPLAENTGELFF

V gene: TRBV18
J gene: TRBJ2-1
D gene: -
CDR3 protein: CASSPFTYGTTYNEQFF

V gene: TRBV19
J gene: TRBJ1-1
D gene: -
CDR3 protein: CASSFNPVNTEAFF

V gene: TRBV7-2
J gene: TRBJ2-1
D gene: TRBD1
CDR3 protein: CASLGGLTYNEQFF

V gene: TRBV20-1
J gene: TRBJ1-1
D gene: -
CDR3 protein: CSARVNTEAFF

V gene: TRBV5-1
J gene: TRBJ1-4
D gene: -
CDR3 protein: CASSFSGTNEKLFF

V gene: TRBV10-3
J gene: TRBJ2-1
D gene: -
CDR3 protein: CAISGQGPVIGSSYNEQFF

V gene: TRBV2
J gene: TRBJ2-7
D gene: -
CDR3 protein: CASSAFDEQYF

V gene: TRBV27
J gene: TRBJ2-5
D gene: TRBD2
CDR3 protein: CASSPGLAVVTQYF

V gene: TRBV5-1
J gene: TRBJ1-2
D gene: TRBD1
CDR3 protein: CASRETGGEGYTF

V gene: TRBV7-9
J gene: TRBJ1-2
D gene: -
CDR3 protein: CASSAGEGYGYTF

V gene: TRBV5-1
J gene: TRBJ2-5
D gene: -
CDR3 protein: CASSLEVDGTQYF

V gene: TRBV11-3
J gene: TRBJ1-1
D gene: -
CDR3 protein: CASSVTTSTEAFF

V gene: TRBV11-2
J gene: TRBJ2-3
D gene: TRBD2
CDR3 protein: CASSLLAGTFTSTDTQYF

V gene: TRBV7-6
J gene: TRBJ1-6
D gene: -
CDR3 protein: CASSLSGDNSPLHF

V gene: TRBV5-4
J gene: TRBJ1-4
D gene: TRBD1
CDR3 protein: CASSWDRGDEKLFF

V gene: TRBV12-5
J gene: TRBJ2-1
D gene: -
CDR3 protein: CASGPDSYKEQFF

V gene: TRBV25-1
J gene: TRBJ2-7
D gene: TRBD1
CDR3 protein: CASSGDSSYEQYF

V gene: TRBV5-1
J gene: TRBJ2-7
D gene: TRBD1
CDR3 protein: CASSLRTGMGEQYF